The next 6 T cell receptor beta chains were all read from a single sample in a study of spatial heterogeneity in lung cancer. Study-wide findings and caveats: Expanded intratumoral alpha and beta TCR counts tracked tumor mutation counts.

Their antigens are not known. The time point is: sample taken at primary tumor resection. TCRdb itself ran the 5' RACE reads through MiXCR, one entry per CDR3 protein. The sample lists under 9,000 distinct CDR3 sequences, about an eighth occurring once. The specimen was lung tumor tissue, collected at surgery. All receptors derive from a male donor with early-stage non-small cell lung cancer.

This clonotype came up many times. This beta chain is an unintended read in a library built for alpha chains; its size means little. The J gene is TRBJ1-1, the V gene TRBV20-1, with no clear D. Trimming cost V 6 bases and J 1 base, with 9 bases left between them. CDR3 length: 12 amino acids. Looked up from germline, CDR1 is DFQATT and CDR2 is SNEGSKA (reference sequence). Here the CDR3 DNA reads TGCAGTGCGAGGGCGCCGAACACTGAAGCTTTCTTT. It translates to CSARAPNTEAFF.

By its share, this clonotype is medium-sized (0.01 to 0.1%). This beta chain is a stray sequence in a library constructed for alpha chains; its clone size is not meaningful. This chain connects TRBV20-1 to TRBJ2-7, with D perhaps assigned TRBD1 or TRBD2 (5 bases each). The germline gives CDR1 DFQATT, CDR2 SNEGSKA (reference sequence). The V gene lost 3 bases and the J gene lost 5 bases, with 14 bases spanning the gap. CDR3 length: 13 amino acids. Here the CDR3 DNA reads TGCAGTGCTAGCAAGATGCAGGGAGACGAGCAGTACTTC. This sequence encodes CSASKMQGDEQYF.

This clonotype was detected many times. The library was prepared for alpha chains; this beta chain is a stray read, so its frequency means little. The chain uses TRBV7-3 and TRBJ2-1; either TRBD1 or TRBD2 may fit D (5 bases each). The germline V and J ends were trimmed by 2 bases and 4 bases, with 12 bases remaining between them. This CDR3 contains 15 residues. CDR1 and CDR2 (germline): SGHTA, FQGTGA. This CDR3 reads CASSLSGTLYNEQFF. The CDR3 DNA follows: TGTGCCAGCAGCTTATCCGGGACCCTATACAATGAGCAGTTCTTC.

As for this clonotype: A library prepared for alpha chains yielded this beta chain as an off-target read; its size is of little meaning. The chain recombines TRBV5-1 with TRBJ1-4; 8 bases are shared with TRBD1. J was trimmed by 8 bases and V by 4 bases; bases with no gene match: 7. Germline-derived CDR1 and CDR2 are SGHRS and YFSETQ. The CDR3 contains 14 residues. This chain's CDR3 is CASSRTGKDEKLFF. CDR3 DNA sequence: TGCGCCAGCAGCCGGACAGGGAAGGACGAAAAACTGTTTTTT.

This clonotype showed up many times. Because the library targeted alpha chains, this beta chain is an off-target read whose size means little. The V call is TRBV27, the J call TRBJ1-6; D gene unclear. This CDR3 is 14 amino acids long. Trimming took 2 bases from V and 7 from J, leaving 9 bases between them. From germline, CDR1 is MNHEY and CDR2 SMNVEV (reference sequence). DNA of the CDR3: TGTGCCAGCAGTTTAGGGCAGAAGAATTCACCCCTCCACTTT. Translation gives CASSLGQKNSPLHF.

Ten or more counts support this clonotype. A library prepared for alpha chains yielded this beta chain as an off-target read; its size is of little meaning. The rearrangement uses TRBV2 and TRBJ2-7; 9 nucleotides match TRBD1. Unmatched junction bases numbered 12, after V lost 6 bases and J lost 0 bases. The CDR3 length is 17 residues. Germline loops: CDR1 SNHLY, CDR2 FYNNEI. The CDR3 loop reads CASRVYRGLPPSYEQYV. For the CDR3, the DNA is TGTGCCAGCAGAGTGTACAGGGGGCTACCCCCCTCCTACGAGCAGTACGTC.